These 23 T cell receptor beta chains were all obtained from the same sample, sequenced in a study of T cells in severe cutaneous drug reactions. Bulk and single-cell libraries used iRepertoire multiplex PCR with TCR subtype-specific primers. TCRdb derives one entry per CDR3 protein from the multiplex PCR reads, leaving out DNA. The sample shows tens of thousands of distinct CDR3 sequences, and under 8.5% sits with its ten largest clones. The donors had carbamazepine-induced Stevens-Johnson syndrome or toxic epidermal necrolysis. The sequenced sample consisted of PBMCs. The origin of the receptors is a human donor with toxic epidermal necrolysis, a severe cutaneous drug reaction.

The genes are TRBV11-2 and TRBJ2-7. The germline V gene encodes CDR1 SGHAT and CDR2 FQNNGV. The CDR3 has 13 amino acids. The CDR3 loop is CASSLMGIYEQYF.

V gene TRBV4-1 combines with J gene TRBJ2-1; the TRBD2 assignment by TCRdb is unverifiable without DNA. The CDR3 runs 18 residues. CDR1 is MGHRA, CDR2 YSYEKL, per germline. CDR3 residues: CASSQESAGGPSDNEQFF.

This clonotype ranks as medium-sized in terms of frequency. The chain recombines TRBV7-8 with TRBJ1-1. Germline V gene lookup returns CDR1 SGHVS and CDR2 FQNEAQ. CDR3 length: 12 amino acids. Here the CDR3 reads CASSPRNTEAFF.

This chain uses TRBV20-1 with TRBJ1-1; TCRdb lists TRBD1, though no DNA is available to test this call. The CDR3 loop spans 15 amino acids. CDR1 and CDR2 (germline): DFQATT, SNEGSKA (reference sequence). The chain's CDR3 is CSAFMTGLLNTEAFF.

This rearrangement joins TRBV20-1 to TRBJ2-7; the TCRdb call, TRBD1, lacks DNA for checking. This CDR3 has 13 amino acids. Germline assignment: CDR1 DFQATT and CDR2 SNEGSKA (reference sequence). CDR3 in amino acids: CSASGGDSYEQYF.

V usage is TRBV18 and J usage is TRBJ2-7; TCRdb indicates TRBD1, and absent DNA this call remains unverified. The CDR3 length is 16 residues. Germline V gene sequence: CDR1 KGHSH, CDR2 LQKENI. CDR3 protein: CASSPPDMRGKYEQYF.

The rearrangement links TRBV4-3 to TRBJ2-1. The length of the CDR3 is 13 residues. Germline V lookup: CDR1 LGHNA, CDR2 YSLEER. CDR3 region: CASSPELHNEQFF.

The CDR3 spells CASSTSLPDQYF. The rearrangement uses TRBV12-3 or TRBV12-4 and TRBJ2-5. The CDR3 spans 12 residues.

This chain's CDR3 is CASSPSGRVTEAFF. The chain recombines TRBV7-9 with TRBJ1-1; TCRdb's D gene call, TRBD1, goes unchecked for lack of DNA. The CDR3 totals 14 residues. Germline V gives CDR1 SEHNR, CDR2 FQNEAQ (reference sequence).

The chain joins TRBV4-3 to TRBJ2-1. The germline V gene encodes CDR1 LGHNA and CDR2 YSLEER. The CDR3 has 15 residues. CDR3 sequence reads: CASSQDTSSYNEQFF.

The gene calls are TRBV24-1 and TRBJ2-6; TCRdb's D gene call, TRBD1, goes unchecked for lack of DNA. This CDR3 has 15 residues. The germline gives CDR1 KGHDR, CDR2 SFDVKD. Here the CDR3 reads CATSGEPRGANVLTF.

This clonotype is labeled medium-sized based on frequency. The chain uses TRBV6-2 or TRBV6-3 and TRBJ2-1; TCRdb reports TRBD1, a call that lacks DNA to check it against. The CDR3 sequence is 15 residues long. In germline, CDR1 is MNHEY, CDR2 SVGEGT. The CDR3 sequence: CASTPLAGVYNEQFF.

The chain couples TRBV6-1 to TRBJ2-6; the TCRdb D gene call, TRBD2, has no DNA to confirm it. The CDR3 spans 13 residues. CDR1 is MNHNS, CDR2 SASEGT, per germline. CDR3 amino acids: CAGGGTGANVLTF.

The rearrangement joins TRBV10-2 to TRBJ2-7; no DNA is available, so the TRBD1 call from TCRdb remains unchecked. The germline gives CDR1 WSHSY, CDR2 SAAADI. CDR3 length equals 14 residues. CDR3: CASRPPGQVYEQYF.

The CDR3 here is CSASWSGERADTQYF. The chain carries TRBV20-1 and TRBJ2-3; TCRdb lists TRBD1, though no DNA is available to test this call. The CDR3 spans 15 residues. Germline V lookup: CDR1 DFQATT, CDR2 SNEGSKA (reference sequence).

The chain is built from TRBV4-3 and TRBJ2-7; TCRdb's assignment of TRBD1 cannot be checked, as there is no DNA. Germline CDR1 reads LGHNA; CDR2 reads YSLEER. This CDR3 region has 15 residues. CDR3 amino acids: CASSQETGLGNEQYF.

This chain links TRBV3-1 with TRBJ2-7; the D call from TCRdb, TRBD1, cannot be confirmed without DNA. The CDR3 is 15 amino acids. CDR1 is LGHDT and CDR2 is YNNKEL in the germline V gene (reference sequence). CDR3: CASSLITGGSYEQYF.

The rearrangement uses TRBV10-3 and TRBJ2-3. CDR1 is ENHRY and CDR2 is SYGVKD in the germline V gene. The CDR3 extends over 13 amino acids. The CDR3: CAISAVNTDTQYF.

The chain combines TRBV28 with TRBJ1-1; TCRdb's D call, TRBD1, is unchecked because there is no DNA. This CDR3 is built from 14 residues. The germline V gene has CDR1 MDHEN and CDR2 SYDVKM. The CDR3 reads CASSSHREVTEAFF. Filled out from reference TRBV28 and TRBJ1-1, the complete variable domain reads DVKVTQSSRYLVKRTGEKVFLECVQDMDHENMFWYRQDPGLGLRLIYFSYDVKMKEKGDIPEGYSVSREKKERFSLILESASTNQTSMYLCASSSHREVTEAFFGQGTRLTVV.

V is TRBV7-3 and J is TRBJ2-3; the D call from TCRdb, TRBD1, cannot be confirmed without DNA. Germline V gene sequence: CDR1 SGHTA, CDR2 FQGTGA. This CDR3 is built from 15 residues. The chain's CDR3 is CASSLTGLGTDTQYF.

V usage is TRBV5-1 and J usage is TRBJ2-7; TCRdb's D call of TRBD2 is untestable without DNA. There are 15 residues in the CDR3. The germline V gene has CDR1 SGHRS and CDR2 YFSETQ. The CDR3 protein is CASSLGRGGTYEQYF.

CDR3 amino acids: CSVGRDGSYEQYF. This chain joins TRBV29-1 and TRBJ2-7; TCRdb's assignment of TRBD1 cannot be checked, as there is no DNA. This CDR3 region has 13 residues. Germline values: CDR1 SQVTM, CDR2 ANQGSEA.

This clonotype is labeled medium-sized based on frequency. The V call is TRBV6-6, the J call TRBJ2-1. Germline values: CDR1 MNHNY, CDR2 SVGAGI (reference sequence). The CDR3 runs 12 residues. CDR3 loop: CASSSVVNEQFF.